Sequencing of this T cell receptor beta chain was carried out in a study of cytomegalovirus exposure and HLA in healthy donors. Whole-study findings and limits: There were under 200 TCR beta chains listed as cytomegalovirus-associated.

This clone came up a few times. Antigen specificity is unknown. The germline gives CDR1 SGHRS, CDR2 YFSETQ. The germline V and J ends were trimmed by 4 bases and 5 bases, with 12 bases remaining between them. The CDR3 is 14 amino acids. PCR involved 60 Vbeta and 13 Jbeta primers. Methods used by the authors: Tens of millions of unique TCR beta chains, roughly 11 million of them shared, were counted by a later analysis. Profiled with immunoSEQ multiplex PCR; TCRdb holds only in-frame clones, not every one. V and J calls and clone size come straight from that table; D and trimming were deduced from the DNA. Found here are some 180,000 clones, roughly 87% of them singletons; the top ten hold about 1%.

This chain connects TRBV5-1 to TRBJ1-4; D gene ambiguous. Sequencing input: PBMCs. This TCR came from a boy younger than 10 in good health and CMV-seronegative. The CDR3 spells CASSTGVVNEKLFF. CDR3 coding DNA: TGCGCCAGCAGCACCGGGGTCGTGAATGAAAAACTGTTTTTT.